This is a list of T cell receptor beta chains from one sample in a study of identical twins. TCRdb analysed the 5' RACE reads with MiXCR anew, one entry per CDR3 protein. This table has 750,000 to 950,000 distinct CDR3 sequences, over 9% appearing once. The sample was also reused in another study, on yellow fever vaccine responses in identical twins.

Sequenced material: PBMCs. Every receptor here comes from a woman between 18 and 29 years old in good health. The CDR3 runs from the conserved cysteine through the conserved F or W. Each record gives: CDR3 protein, V gene, J gene.

CASIGAGEPGELFF	TRBV28	TRBJ2-2
CASTGGGETNEKLFF	TRBV7-9	TRBJ1-4
CASSEGTGSNQPQHF	TRBV9	TRBJ1-5
CASSETMKRRSSGNTIYF	TRBV6-1	TRBJ1-3
CASSFVRGQDNEQFF	TRBV12-3/TRBV12-4	TRBJ2-1
CASSVRAVDTEAFF	TRBV6-1	TRBJ1-1
CASSYSTSFRYTF	TRBV6-5	TRBJ1-2
CASSQGSNQPQHF	TRBV3-1	TRBJ1-5
CATSRATAIAKNIQYF	TRBV15	TRBJ2-4
CASSMGQSLYEQYF	TRBV5-6	TRBJ2-7
CASSPDRGHQETQYF	TRBV5-1	TRBJ2-5
CASGRELAGELFF	TRBV5-1	TRBJ2-2
CATSFREGSYNEQFF	TRBV24-1	TRBJ2-1
CASSLGSARSYTF	TRBV11-1	TRBJ1-2
CASSSVIRLGFDTEAFF	TRBV7-2	TRBJ1-1